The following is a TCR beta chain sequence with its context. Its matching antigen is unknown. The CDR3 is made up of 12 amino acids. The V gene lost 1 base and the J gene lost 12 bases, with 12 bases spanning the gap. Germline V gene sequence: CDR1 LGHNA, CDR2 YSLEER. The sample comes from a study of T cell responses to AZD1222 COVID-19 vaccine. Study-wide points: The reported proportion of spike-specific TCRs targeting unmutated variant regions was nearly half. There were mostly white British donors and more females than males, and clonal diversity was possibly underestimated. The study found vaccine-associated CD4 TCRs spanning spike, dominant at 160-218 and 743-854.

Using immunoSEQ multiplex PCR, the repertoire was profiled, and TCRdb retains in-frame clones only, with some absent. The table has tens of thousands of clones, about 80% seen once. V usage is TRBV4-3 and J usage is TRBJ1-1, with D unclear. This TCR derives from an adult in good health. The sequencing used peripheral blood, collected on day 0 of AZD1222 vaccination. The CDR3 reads CASSQGSGRSFF. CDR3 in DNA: TGCGCCAGCAGCCAAGGTTCGGGCAGATCTTTCTTT.